The source of this T cell receptor (beta chain) is a study of blood T cell repertoires in COVID-19. Profiled with immunoSEQ multiplex PCR; TCRdb holds only in-frame clones, not every one. The sample lists approximately 180,000 clones, about 90% occurring once. This clone was observed a single time. The sequenced sample was PBMCs or T cells enriched from blood (not recorded which). The source is a human donor with acute COVID-19. The donor label of this sample is uncertain.

CDR3 region: CASSPAGGEEEAFF. Written as DNA, the CDR3 is TGTGCCAGCAGCCCGGCGGGGGGGGAGGAGGAAGCTTTCTTT. This chain joins TRBV7-8 and TRBJ1-1; a weak D match, TRBD1 (5 bases). Trimming shortened V by 5 bases and J by 8 bases, and 18 bases separated the two germline ends. Germline-derived CDR1 and CDR2 are SGHVS and FQNEAQ. This CDR3 is 14 amino acids long. Complete variable domain (other parts from reference TRBV7-8 and TRBJ1-1): GAGVSQSPRYKVAKRGQDVALRCDPISGHVSLFWYQQALGQGPEFLTYFQNEAQLDKSGLPSDRFFAERPEGSVSTLKIQRTQQEDSAVYLCASSPAGGEEEAFFGQGTRLTVV.